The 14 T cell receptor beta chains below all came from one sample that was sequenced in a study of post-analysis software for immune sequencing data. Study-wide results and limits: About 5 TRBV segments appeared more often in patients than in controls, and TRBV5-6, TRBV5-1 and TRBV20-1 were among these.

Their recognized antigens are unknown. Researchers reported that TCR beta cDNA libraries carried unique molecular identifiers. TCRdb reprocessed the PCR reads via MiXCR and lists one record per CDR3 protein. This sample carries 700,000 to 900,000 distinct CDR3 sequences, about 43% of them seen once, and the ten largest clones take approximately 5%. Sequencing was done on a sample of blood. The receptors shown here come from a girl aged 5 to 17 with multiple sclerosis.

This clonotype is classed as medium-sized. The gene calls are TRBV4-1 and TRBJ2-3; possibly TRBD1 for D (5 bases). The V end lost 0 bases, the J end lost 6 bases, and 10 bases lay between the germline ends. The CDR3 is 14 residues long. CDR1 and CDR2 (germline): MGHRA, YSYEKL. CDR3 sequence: CASSQEDSPDTQYF. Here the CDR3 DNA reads TGCGCCAGCAGCCAAGAAGACAGTCCTGATACGCAGTATTTT.

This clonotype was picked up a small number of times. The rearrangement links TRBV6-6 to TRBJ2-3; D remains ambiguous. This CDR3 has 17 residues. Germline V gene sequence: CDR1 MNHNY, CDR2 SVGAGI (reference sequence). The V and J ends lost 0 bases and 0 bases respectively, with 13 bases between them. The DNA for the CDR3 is TGTGCCAGCAGTTACTCGAATCGGGTCCGAAGCACAGATACGCAGTATTTT. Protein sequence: CASSYSNRVRSTDTQYF.

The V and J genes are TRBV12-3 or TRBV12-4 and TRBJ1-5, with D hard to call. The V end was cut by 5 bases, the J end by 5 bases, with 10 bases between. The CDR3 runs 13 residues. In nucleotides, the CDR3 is TGTGCCAGCAGTGCGGAGCGTCATCAGCCCCAGCATTTT. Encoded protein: CASSAERHQPQHF.

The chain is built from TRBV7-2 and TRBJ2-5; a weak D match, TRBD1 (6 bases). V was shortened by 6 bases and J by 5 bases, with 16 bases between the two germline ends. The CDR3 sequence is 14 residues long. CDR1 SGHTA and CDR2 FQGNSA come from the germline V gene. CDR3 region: CASRPGDRMETQYF. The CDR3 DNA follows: TGTGCCAGCAGACCTGGAGACAGGATGGAGACCCAGTACTTC. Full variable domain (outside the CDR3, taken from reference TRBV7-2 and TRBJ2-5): GAGVSQSPSNKVTEKGKDVELRCDPISGHTALYWYRQSLGQGLEFLIYFQGNSAPDKSGLPSDRFSAERTGGSVSTLTIQRTQQEDSAVYLCASRPGDRMETQYFGPGTRLLVL.

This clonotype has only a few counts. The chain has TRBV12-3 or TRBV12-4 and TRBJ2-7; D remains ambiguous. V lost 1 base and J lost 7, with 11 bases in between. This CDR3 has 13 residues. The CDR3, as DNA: TGTGCCAGCAGTTTAGAACAGCCCAGGGAGCAGTACTTC. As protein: CASSLEQPREQYF.

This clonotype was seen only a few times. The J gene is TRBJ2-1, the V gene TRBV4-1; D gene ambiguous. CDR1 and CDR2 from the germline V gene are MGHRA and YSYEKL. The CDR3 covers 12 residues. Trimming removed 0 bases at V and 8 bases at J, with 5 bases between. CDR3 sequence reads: CASSQDWDEQFF. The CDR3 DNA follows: TGCGCCAGCAGCCAAGATTGGGATGAGCAGTTCTTC.

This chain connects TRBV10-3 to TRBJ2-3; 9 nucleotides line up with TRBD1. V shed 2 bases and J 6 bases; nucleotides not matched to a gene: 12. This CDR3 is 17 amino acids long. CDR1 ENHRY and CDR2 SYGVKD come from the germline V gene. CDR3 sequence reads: CAISERGIQGAADTQYF. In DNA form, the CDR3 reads TGTGCCATCAGTGAGAGAGGGATACAGGGGGCAGCGGATACGCAGTATTTT.

The DNA for the CDR3 is TGCAGTGCTGGGGGGACAGGGGATCAGCCCCAGCATTTT. Protein product: CSAGGTGDQPQHF. This chain joins TRBV20-1 and TRBJ1-5; the match to TRBD1 covers 10 bases. The trim removed 5 bases at V and 5 bases at J, leaving 3 bases unmatched. Germline V gene sequence: CDR1 DFQATT, CDR2 SNEGSKA (reference sequence). This CDR3 is 13 amino acids long.

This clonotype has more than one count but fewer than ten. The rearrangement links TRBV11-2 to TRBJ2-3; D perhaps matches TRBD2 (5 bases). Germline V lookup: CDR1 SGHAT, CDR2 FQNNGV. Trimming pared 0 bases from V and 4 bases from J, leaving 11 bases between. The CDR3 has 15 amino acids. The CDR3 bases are TGTGCCAGCAGCTTAGAAGCCGGGGTTTCAGATACGCAGTATTTT. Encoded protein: CASSLEAGVSDTQYF.

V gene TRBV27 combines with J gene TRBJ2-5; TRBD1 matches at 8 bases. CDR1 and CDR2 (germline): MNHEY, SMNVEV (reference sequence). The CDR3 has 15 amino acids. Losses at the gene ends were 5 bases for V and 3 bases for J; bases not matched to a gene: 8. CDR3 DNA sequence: TGTGCCAGCAGTCCCGGGACAGGCGCTGAAGAGACCCAGTACTTC. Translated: CASSPGTGAEETQYF.

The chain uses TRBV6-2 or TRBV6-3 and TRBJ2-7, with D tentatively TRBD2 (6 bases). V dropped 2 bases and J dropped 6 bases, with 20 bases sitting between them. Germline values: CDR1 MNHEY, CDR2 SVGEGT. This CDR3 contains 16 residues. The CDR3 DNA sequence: TGTGCCAGCAGTTACGCACACAGACTAGACCGTGGCGAGCAGTACTTC. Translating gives CASSYAHRLDRGEQYF.

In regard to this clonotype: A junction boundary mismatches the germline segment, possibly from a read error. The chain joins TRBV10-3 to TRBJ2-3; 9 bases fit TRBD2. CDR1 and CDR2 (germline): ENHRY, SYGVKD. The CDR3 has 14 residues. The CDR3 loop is CAIGVAGAPDTLYF. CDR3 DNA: TGTGCCATCGGGGTAGCGGGAGCCCCAGATACGCTGTATTTT.

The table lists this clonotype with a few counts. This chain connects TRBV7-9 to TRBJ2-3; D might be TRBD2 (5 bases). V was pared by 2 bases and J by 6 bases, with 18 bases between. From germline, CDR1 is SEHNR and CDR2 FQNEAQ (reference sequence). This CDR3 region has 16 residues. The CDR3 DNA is TGTGCCAGCAGCTTATCAGCTAGCAGGCGCTCGGATACGCAGTATTTT. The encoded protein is CASSLSASRRSDTQYF.

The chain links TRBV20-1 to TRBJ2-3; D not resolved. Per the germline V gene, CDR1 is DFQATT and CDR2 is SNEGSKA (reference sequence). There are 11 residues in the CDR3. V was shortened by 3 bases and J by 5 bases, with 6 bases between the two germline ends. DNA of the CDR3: TGCAGTGCTAGGAAACTAGATACGCAGTATTTT. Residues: CSARKLDTQYF.